Below are 21 T cell receptor beta chains sequenced from a single sample in a study of identical twins. Via MiXCR, TCRdb re-called the 5' RACE reads, giving one row per CDR3 protein. The sample lists a few hundred thousand distinct CDR3 sequences; about an eighth were seen once. These data are also associated with another study on yellow fever vaccine responses in identical twins.

Sequencing input: memory (CD45RO+) T cells sorted from blood. The receptors were sampled from a woman under 30 in good health.

V is TRBV7-2 and J is TRBJ2-1; D is unclear. Germline values: CDR1 SGHTA, CDR2 FQGNSA. The CDR3 is 14 residues long. V was shortened by 4 bases and J by 7 bases, with 14 bases between the two germline ends. The CDR3 spells CASSYLPRKNEQFF. CDR3 sequence (DNA): TGTGCCAGCAGCTACCTACCAAGAAAGAATGAGCAGTTCTTC. Combining the CDR3 with reference TRBV7-2 and TRBJ2-1 gives the whole variable domain GAGVSQSPSNKVTEKGKDVELRCDPISGHTALYWYRQSLGQGLEFLIYFQGNSAPDKSGLPSDRFSAERTGGSVSTLTIQRTQQEDSAVYLCASSYLPRKNEQFFGPGTRLTVL.

The table lists this clonotype with a few counts. The V gene is TRBV2, the J gene TRBJ2-2; the match to TRBD1 covers 7 bases. V lost 6 bases and J lost 5; bases outside the gene matches: 9. The germline V gene has CDR1 SNHLY and CDR2 FYNNEI. This CDR3 region has 15 residues. CDR3 residues: CASSADRVTTGELFF. CDR3 nucleotides: TGTGCCAGCAGCGCTGACAGGGTAACGACCGGGGAGCTGTTTTTT.

A few counts support this clonotype. This chain connects TRBV11-2 to TRBJ2-1; D is perhaps TRBD1 (6 bases). The CDR3 consists of 15 residues. V shed 5 bases and J shed 8 bases, with 19 bases lying between them. Germline V CDR1 and CDR2: SGHAT, FQNNGV. The CDR3 loop reads CASSRLGGSVDEQFF. DNA of the CDR3: TGTGCCAGCAGCCGTCTAGGGGGTTCTGTCGATGAGCAGTTCTTC.

The chain employs TRBV27 and TRBJ2-2, with D perhaps matching TRBD1 (6 bases). Trimming cost V 8 bases and J 4 bases, with 11 bases left between them. The germline V gene encodes CDR1 MNHEY and CDR2 SMNVEV (reference sequence). This CDR3 is 13 amino acids long. DNA of the CDR3: TGTGCCAGCTGTACAGGGCTCACCGGGGAGCTGTTTTTT. It specifies CASCTGLTGELFF.

This clonotype was recorded at least ten times. The V and J genes are TRBV5-1 and TRBJ2-1, with D possibly being TRBD2 (5 bases). V lost 1 base, J lost 6 bases, and 17 bases lay in between. The CDR3 consists of 16 residues. CDR1 is SGHRS, CDR2 YFSETQ, per germline. The CDR3 DNA sequence: TGCGCCAGCAGCTTGCCCACATCGAGGGTCGGCAATGAGCAGTTCTTC. Residues: CASSLPTSRVGNEQFF.

This clonotype was counted a few times. The V gene is TRBV6-1, the J gene TRBJ1-2, with D uncertain. Trimming shortened V by 3 bases and J by 4 bases, and 6 bases separated the two germline ends. CDR1 and CDR2 (germline): MNHNS, SASEGT. This CDR3 has 12 residues. CDR3 loop: CASSDPRYGYTF. The CDR3 coding sequence is TGTGCCAGCAGTGATCCGCGCTATGGCTACACCTTC.

This clonotype was counted at least ten times. Germline is not matched at one junction end, which may reflect a read error. The CDR3, as DNA: TGTGCCAGCAGCGTAGCGGGAGCAGATACGCAGTATTTT. Translating gives CASSVAGADTQYF. The chain links TRBV7-9 to TRBJ2-3; 9 nucleotides align to TRBD2. The CDR3 has 13 amino acids. Germline values: CDR1 SEHNR, CDR2 FQNEAQ (reference sequence).

V is TRBV2 and J is TRBJ2-3, with 8 bases fitting TRBD1. Germline CDR1 and CDR2: SNHLY and FYNNEI. The CDR3 consists of 16 residues. V gave up 6 bases and J gave up 7 bases; unmatched junction bases: 15. The CDR3 DNA reads TGTGCCAGCAGCCAAACCCAAGGCAGGGGGCGGAATACGCAGTATTTT. Translated, it gives CASSQTQGRGRNTQYF.

The rearrangement links TRBV20-1 to TRBJ2-1; D possibly corresponds to TRBD2 (6 bases). V lost 1 base and J 4 bases, leaving 11 bases between the germline ends. CDR3 length: 14 residues. Germline CDR1 reads DFQATT; CDR2 reads SNEGSKA (reference sequence). In DNA, the CDR3 is TGCAGTGCTAGAGTAACCCGGGGGTACAATGAGCAGTTCTTC. This encodes CSARVTRGYNEQFF.

The rearrangement links TRBV5-1 to TRBJ1-5; 8 bases fit TRBD1. V was pared by 0 bases and J by 2 bases, with 4 bases of the junction left unmatched. This CDR3 is 16 amino acids long. Germline CDR1 and CDR2: SGHRS and YFSETQ. CDR3 coding DNA: TGCGCCAGCAGCTTGGACAGGGGGTACGGCAATCAGCCCCAGCATTTT. Protein: CASSLDRGYGNQPQHF.

This clonotype showed up just a few times. This rearrangement joins TRBV12-3 or TRBV12-4 to TRBJ2-1; a weak D match, TRBD1 (5 bases). V lost 3 bases, J lost 10 bases, and 10 bases lay in between. The CDR3 has 12 amino acids. In DNA form, the CDR3 reads TGTGCCAGCAGTTTTTTAGGGGAAGAGCAGTTCTTC. Its translation: CASSFLGEEQFF.

The V call is TRBV27, the J call TRBJ2-3, with 7 bases identical to TRBD2. The CDR3 length is 15 residues. With 6 bases clipped from V and 0 bases from J, the junction kept 6 bases outside the gene matches. Germline CDR1 and CDR2: MNHEY and SMNVEV (reference sequence). The CDR3: CASSPGGRSTDTQYF. The CDR3 region has the DNA TGTGCCAGCAGCCCGGGAGGTCGTAGCACAGATACGCAGTATTTT.

This rearrangement joins TRBV5-1 to TRBJ2-3; D uncertain. V lost 1 base and J 0 bases, leaving 9 bases between the germline ends. The CDR3 has 15 residues. Germline lookup yields CDR1 SGHRS and CDR2 YFSETQ. CDR3 sequence (DNA): TGCGCCAGCAGCTTGTCGCGGCGTAGCACAGATACGCAGTATTTT. It codes for CASSLSRRSTDTQYF.

This clonotype was recorded many times. A junction end diverges from the germline sequence, so it may reflect a read error. The CDR3 nucleotides are TGTGCTAGCAGCTCGGGGCCCTCCTACGAGCAGTACTTC. This sequence encodes CASSSGPSYEQYF. The rearrangement joins TRBV7-7 to TRBJ2-7; D may be TRBD1 or TRBD2 (5 bases each). The V gene's germline CDR1 is SSHAT and CDR2 FNYEAQ (reference sequence). The CDR3 is made up of 13 amino acids.

This clonotype has ten or more counts. The chain joins TRBV4-3 to TRBJ1-2; D uncertain. V was shortened by 4 bases and J by 6 bases, with 18 bases between the two germline ends. Germline CDR1 and CDR2: LGHNA and YSLEER. This CDR3 has 15 amino acids. CDR3 residues: CASSRRRGGDDGYTF. The CDR3 DNA sequence: TGCGCCAGCAGCCGACGCAGAGGTGGGGATGATGGCTACACCTTC.

V and J are TRBV20-1 and TRBJ2-1, with 12 positions matching TRBD2. CDR3 length: 15 amino acids. The germline gives CDR1 DFQATT, CDR2 SNEGSKA (reference sequence). The trim removed 0 bases at V and 8 bases at J, leaving 5 bases unmatched. CDR3 sequence: CSARDRLAGVYEQFF. CDR3 in DNA: TGCAGTGCTAGAGATCGACTAGCGGGAGTTTATGAGCAGTTCTTC.

This clonotype was seen a handful of times. This rearrangement joins TRBV5-1 to TRBJ2-2; TRBD1 matches at 9 bases. Germline V CDR1 and CDR2: SGHRS, YFSETQ. The CDR3 contains 16 residues. The V segment lost 7 bases and the J segment 4 bases; nucleotides outside the gene matches: 11. CDR3 region: CASAKTGTGFTGELFF. The CDR3 nucleotides are TGCGCCAGCGCCAAGACCGGGACAGGGTTCACCGGGGAGCTGTTTTTT.

This clonotype was detected ten times or more. This chain uses TRBV4-3 with TRBJ2-3, with TRBD2 matching 8 bases. J gave up 2 bases and V 0 bases, and 13 bases lay outside the gene matches. CDR1 is LGHNA, CDR2 YSLEER, per germline. The CDR3 length is 19 residues. The CDR3 DNA is TGCGCCAGCAGCCAAGAAGCAACTAGCGGAAAGGGATACACAGATACGCAGTATTTT. Its protein product is CASSQEATSGKGYTDTQYF.

J is TRBJ2-7 and V is TRBV2; 9 positions agree with TRBD2. Per germline, CDR1 SNHLY and CDR2 FYNNEI. This CDR3 comprises 14 residues. The V and J ends lost 6 bases and 5 bases, in that order; junction bases with no gene match: 8. The CDR3 DNA follows: TGTGCCAGCAGGACTAGCGGTAGAAGCGACGAGCAGTACTTC. Amino acid sequence: CASRTSGRSDEQYF. Full variable domain (outside the CDR3, taken from reference TRBV2 and TRBJ2-7): EPEVTQTPSHQVTQMGQEVILRCVPISNHLYFYWYRQILGQKVEFLVSFYNNEISEKSEIFDDQFSVERPDGSNFTLKIRSTKLEDSAMYFCASRTSGRSDEQYFGPGTRLTVT.

This chain connects TRBV4-3 to TRBJ2-1, with 10 bases that match TRBD2. Germline loops: CDR1 LGHNA, CDR2 YSLEER. V was clipped by 2 bases and J by 6 bases; unmatched bases: 4. This CDR3 is built from 15 residues. CDR3 sequence (DNA): TGCGCCAGCAGCCAAACACTAGCGGGGCGCAATGAGCAGTTCTTC. Translation gives CASSQTLAGRNEQFF.

This clonotype was counted between two and nine times. This rearrangement joins TRBV7-8 to TRBJ2-5, with D perhaps TRBD2 (5 bases). CDR1 is SGHVS and CDR2 is FQNEAQ in the germline V gene. The CDR3 has 12 residues. V lost 5 bases, J lost 4 bases, and 8 bases lay in between. CDR3 amino acids: CASSIGRETQYF. DNA for the CDR3: TGTGCCAGCAGCATAGGGAGAGAGACCCAGTACTTC. Full variable domain (rest looked up from reference TRBV7-8 and TRBJ2-5): GAGVSQSPRYKVAKRGQDVALRCDPISGHVSLFWYQQALGQGPEFLTYFQNEAQLDKSGLPSDRFFAERPEGSVSTLKIQRTQQEDSAVYLCASSIGRETQYFGPGTRLLVL.